This record concerns one T cell receptor beta chain sequence. A much larger clonotype is one base distant, so this may be a read error. CDR3 length: 18 amino acids. Germline V gene lookup returns CDR1 DFQATT and CDR2 SNEGSKA (reference sequence). The sample is drawn from a study of T-cell reconstitution after alpha-beta-depleted transplantation in children. Unique molecular identifiers featured in how the TCRbeta library was prepared. Each CDR3 protein gets one entry after TCRdb re-called the PCR reads with MiXCR. In the table there are about 110,000 distinct CDR3 sequences, about a tenth of which are singletons.

The specimen was PBMCs from the stem cell graft donor, collected from the stem cell graft. The source of this sequence is a human donor who donated a stem cell graft to a child with acute lymphoblastic leukemia. The chain combines TRBV20-1 with TRBJ2-7; 13 bases are shared with TRBD2. The CDR3 protein is CSARVGLAGVWRAYERYF. CDR3 nucleotide sequence: TGCAGTGCTAGAGTTGGACTAGCGGGAGTTTGGAGAGCCTACGAGCGGTACTTC.